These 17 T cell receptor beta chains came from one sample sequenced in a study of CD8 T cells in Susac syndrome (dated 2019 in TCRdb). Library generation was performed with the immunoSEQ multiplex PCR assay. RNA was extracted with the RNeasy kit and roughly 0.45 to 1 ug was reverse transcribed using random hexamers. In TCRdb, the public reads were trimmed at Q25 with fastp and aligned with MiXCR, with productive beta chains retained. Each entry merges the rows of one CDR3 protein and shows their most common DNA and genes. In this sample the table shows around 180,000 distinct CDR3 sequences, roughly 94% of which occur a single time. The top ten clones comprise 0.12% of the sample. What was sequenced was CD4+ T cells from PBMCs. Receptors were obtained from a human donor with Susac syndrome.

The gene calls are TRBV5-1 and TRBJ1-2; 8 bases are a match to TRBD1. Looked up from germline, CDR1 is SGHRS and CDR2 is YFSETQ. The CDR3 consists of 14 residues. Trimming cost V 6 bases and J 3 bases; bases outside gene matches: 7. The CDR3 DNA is TGCGCCAGCAAATCGCAGGGGGCGGACTATGGCTACACCTTC. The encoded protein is CASKSQGADYGYTF.

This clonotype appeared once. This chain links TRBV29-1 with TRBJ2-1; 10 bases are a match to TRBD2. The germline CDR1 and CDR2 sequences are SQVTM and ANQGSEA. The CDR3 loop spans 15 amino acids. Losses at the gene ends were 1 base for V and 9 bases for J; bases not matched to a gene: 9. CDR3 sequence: CSVEVAASGGGEQFF. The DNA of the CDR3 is TGCAGCGTTGAAGTCGCGGCTAGCGGGGGCGGTGAGCAGTTCTTC.

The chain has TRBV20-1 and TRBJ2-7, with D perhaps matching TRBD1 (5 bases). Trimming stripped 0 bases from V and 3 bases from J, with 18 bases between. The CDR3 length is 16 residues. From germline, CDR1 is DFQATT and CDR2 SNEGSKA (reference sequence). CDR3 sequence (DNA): TGCAGTGCTAGAGATCGGTCTGTAGGCCAGGGCTACGAGCAGTACTTC. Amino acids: CSARDRSVGQGYEQYF.

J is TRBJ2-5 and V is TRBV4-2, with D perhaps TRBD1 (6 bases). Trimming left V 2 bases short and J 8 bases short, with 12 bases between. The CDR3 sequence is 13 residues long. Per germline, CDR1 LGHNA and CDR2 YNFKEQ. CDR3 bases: TGTGCCAGCAGCCAACGGGACACCCGAACCCAGTACTTC. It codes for CASSQRDTRTQYF.

The CDR3 nucleotides are TGTGCCAGCAGCCTATTCCAAGAGACCCAGTACTTC. Encoded protein: CASSLFQETQYF. The chain combines TRBV13 with TRBJ2-5; no clear D gene. The germline CDR1 and CDR2 sequences are PRHDT and FYEKMQ (reference sequence). V lost 5 bases to trimming and J lost 1 base, with 5 bases between them. The CDR3 consists of 12 residues.

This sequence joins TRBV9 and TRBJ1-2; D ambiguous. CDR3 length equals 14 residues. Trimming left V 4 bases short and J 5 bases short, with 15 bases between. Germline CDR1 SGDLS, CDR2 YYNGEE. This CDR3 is CASSPEVGRYGYTF. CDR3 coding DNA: TGTGCCAGCAGCCCCGAGGTGGGGAGGTATGGCTACACCTTC. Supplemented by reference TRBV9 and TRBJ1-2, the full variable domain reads DSGVTQTPKHLITATGQRVTLRCSPRSGDLSVYWYQQSLDQGLQFLIQYYNGEERAKGNILERFSAQQFPDLHSELNLSSLELGDSALYFCASSPEVGRYGYTFGSGTRLTVV.

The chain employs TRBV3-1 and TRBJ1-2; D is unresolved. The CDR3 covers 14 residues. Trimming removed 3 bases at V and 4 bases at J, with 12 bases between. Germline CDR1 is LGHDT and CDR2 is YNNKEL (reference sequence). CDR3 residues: CASSQALEFYGYTF. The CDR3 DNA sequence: TGTGCCAGCAGCCAGGCCCTGGAGTTCTATGGCTACACCTTC.

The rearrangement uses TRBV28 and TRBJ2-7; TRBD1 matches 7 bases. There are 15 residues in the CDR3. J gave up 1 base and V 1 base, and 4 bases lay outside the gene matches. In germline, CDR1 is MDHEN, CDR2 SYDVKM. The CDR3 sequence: CASSLFGTDSYEQYF. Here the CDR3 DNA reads TGTGCCAGCAGTTTATTCGGGACAGATTCCTACGAGCAGTACTTC.

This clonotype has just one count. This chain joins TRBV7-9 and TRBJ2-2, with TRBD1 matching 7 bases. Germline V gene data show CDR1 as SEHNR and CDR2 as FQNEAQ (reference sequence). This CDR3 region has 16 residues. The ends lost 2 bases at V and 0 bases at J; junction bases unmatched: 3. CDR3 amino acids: CASSLRGGPNTGELFF. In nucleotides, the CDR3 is TGTGCCAGCAGCTTAAGAGGGGGCCCGAACACCGGGGAGCTGTTTTTT. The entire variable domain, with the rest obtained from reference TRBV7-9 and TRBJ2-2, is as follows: DTGVSQNPRHKITKRGQNVTFRCDPISEHNRLYWYRQTLGQGPEFLTYFQNEAQLEKSRLLSDRFSAERPKGSFSTLEIQRTEQGDSAMYLCASSLRGGPNTGELFFGEGSRLTVL.

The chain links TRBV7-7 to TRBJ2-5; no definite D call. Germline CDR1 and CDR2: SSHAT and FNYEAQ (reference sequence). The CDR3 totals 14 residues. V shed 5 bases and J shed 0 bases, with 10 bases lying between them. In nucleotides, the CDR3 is TGTGCCAGCAGCGGAGCAGGTGACCAAGAGACCCAGTACTTC. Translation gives CASSGAGDQETQYF.

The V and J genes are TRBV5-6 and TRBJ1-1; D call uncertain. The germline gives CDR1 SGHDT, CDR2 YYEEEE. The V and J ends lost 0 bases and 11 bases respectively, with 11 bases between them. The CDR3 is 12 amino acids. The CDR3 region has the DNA TGTGCCAGCAGCTTGGCCGAGGGAATGGCTTTCTTT. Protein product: CASSLAEGMAFF.

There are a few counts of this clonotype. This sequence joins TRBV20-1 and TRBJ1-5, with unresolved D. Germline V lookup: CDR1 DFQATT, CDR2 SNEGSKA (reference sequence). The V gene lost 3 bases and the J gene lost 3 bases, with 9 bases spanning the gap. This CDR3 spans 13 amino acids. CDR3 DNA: TGCAGTGCTAGGTCGGGTACCAATCAGCCCCAGCATTTT. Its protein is CSARSGTNQPQHF.

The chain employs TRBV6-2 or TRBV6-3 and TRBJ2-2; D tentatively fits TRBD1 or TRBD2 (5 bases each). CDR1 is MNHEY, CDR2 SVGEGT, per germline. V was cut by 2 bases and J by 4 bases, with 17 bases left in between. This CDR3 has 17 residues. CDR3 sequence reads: CASSYGATGVATGELFF. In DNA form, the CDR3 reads TGTGCCAGCAGTTACGGGGCCACCGGGGTGGCCACCGGGGAGCTGTTTTTT.

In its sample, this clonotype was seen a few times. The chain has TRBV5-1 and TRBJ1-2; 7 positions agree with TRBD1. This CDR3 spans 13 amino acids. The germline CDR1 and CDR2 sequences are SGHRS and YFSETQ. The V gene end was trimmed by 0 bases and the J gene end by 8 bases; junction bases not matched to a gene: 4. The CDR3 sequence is CASSLVTGDGYTF. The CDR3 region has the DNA TGCGCCAGCAGCTTGGTCACAGGGGACGGCTACACCTTC.

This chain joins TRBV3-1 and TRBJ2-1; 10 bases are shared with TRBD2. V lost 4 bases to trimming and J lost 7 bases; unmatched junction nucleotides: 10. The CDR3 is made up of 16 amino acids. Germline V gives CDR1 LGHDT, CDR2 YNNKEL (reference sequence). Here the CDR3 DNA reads TGTGCCAGCAGCCGACGGTCTAGCGGGGGACGGAATGAGCAGTTCTTC. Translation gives CASSRRSSGGRNEQFF.

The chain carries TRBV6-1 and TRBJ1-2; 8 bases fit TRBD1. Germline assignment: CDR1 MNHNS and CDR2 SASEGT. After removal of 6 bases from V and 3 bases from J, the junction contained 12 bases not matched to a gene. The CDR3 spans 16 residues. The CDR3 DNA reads TGTGCCAGCAGCCTATGGTCAGGGGGCCGCTACTATGGCTACACCTTC. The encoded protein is CASSLWSGGRYYGYTF.

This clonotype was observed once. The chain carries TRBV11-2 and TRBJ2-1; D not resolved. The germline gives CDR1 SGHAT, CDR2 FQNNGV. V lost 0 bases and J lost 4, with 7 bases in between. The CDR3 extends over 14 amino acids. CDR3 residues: CASSLDGRYNEQFF. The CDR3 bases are TGTGCCAGCAGCTTAGACGGCAGGTACAATGAGCAGTTCTTC.